Described below is a single T cell receptor (beta chain) sequence and its context. Its antigen is unidentified. The junction shows a germline mismatch at one end, possibly a read error. CDR1 is LNHNV and CDR2 is YYDKDF in the germline V gene (reference sequence). This CDR3 is built from 17 residues. The source of the sample is a study of T cell responses to AZD1222 COVID-19 vaccine. Notes on the study in general: The number of AZD1222 recipients seropositive at baseline was only five to seven. Donors in the cohort were predominantly white British and more often female, and clonal diversity was possibly underestimated.

The assay was immunoSEQ multiplex PCR, and TCRdb's table has in-frame clones only and misses some. The sample contains about 140,000 clones, approximately 90% of which appear only once. The material sequenced was peripheral blood, taken 28 days after the second AZD1222 dose. The chain links TRBV15 to TRBJ2-3; 11 bases map to TRBD2. The receptor comes from an adult who received the AZD1222 COVID-19 vaccine. CDR3 protein: CATSRELAGAPVDTQYF. CDR3 nucleotide sequence: TGTGCCACCAGCCGAGAACTAGCGGGGGCGCCCGTTGATACGCAGTATTTT.